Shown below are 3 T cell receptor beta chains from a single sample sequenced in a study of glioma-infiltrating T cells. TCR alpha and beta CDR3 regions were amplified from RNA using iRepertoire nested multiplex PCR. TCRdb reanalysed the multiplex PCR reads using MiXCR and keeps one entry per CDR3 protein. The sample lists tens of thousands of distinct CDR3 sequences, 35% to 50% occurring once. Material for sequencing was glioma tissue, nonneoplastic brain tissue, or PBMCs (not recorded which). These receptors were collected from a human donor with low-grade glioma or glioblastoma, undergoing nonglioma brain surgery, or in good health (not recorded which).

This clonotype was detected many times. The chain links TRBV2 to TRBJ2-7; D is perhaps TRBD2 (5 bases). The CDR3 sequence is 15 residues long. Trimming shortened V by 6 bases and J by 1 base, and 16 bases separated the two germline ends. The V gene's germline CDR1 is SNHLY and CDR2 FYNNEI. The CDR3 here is CASRILRGISYEQYF. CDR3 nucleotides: TGTGCCAGCAGGATCTTAAGAGGGATTTCCTACGAGCAGTACTTC.

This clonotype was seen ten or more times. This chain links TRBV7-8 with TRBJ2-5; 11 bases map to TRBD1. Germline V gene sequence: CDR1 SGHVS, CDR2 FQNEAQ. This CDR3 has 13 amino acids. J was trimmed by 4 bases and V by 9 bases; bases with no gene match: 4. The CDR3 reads CASGGTGGETQYF. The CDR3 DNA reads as TGTGCCAGTGGCGGGACAGGGGGAGAGACCCAGTACTTC.

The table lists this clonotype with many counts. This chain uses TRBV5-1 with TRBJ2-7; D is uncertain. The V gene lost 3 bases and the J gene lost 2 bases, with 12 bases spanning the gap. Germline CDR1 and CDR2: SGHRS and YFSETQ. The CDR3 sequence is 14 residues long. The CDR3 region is CASSSRHPAYEQYF. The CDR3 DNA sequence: TGCGCCAGCAGCTCCCGACACCCAGCCTACGAGCAGTACTTC. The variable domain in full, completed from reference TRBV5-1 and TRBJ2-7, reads KAGVTQTPRYLIKTRGQQVTLSCSPISGHRSVSWYQQTPGQGLQFLFEYFSETQRNKGNFPGRFSGRQFSNSRSEMNVSTLELGDSALYLCASSSRHPAYEQYFGPGTRLTVT.